These T cell receptor beta chains were read from a single sample in a study of PD-L1 blockade in urothelial cancer. The assay was immunoSEQ multiplex PCR, and TCRdb's table has in-frame clones only and misses some. The sample contains over 100,000 clones, 80% to 95% of which appear only once. Sequenced here: PBMCs, sampled around atezolizumab (anti-PD-L1) treatment. The source of these receptors is a man aged 55-75 years with urothelial cancer. Each CDR3 is given with its conserved first and last residue. Fields, in order: clone size, V gene, J gene, D gene, CDR3 DNA, CDR3 protein. D genes are given only for firm matches. Size tells how often a clone was seen (once, few, many) or the class of an expanded clone, and some rows leave it out.

abundance: NA
v_gene: TRBV6-5
j_gene: TRBJ2-7
d_gene: NA
CDR3nt: TGTGCCAGCAGGCGACGGGACTTGGCCTACGAGCAGTACTTC
CDR3aa: CASRRRDLAYEQYF

abundance: NA
v_gene: TRBV7-7
j_gene: TRBJ2-3
d_gene: TRBD2
CDR3nt: TGTGCCAGCAGCTCCCGACTAGCGGGGGGGCCAGATACGCAGTATTTT
CDR3aa: CASSSRLAGGPDTQYF

abundance: NA
v_gene: TRBV5-1
j_gene: TRBJ2-5
d_gene: TRBD2
CDR3nt: TGCGCCAGCAGCTCTAGCGGGGGGAAAGAGACCCAGTACTTC
CDR3aa: CASSSSGGKETQYF

abundance: NA
v_gene: TRBV7-3
j_gene: TRBJ2-1
d_gene: TRBD2
CDR3nt: TGTGCCAGCAGTCGGGGGACTAGCGGGAGGTCCAATGAGCAGTTCTTC
CDR3aa: CASSRGTSGRSNEQFF

abundance: NA
v_gene: TRBV18
j_gene: TRBJ2-2
d_gene: NA
CDR3nt: TGTGCCAGCTCACCACAAACAGGGAACTGGGAGCTGTTTTTT
CDR3aa: CASSPQTGNWELFF

abundance: NA
v_gene: TRBV7-2
j_gene: TRBJ2-2
d_gene: TRBD2
CDR3nt: TGTGCCAGCAGACTGTCGGCGGGGGGGCAAACCGGGGAGCTGTTTTTT
CDR3aa: CASRLSAGGQTGELFF

abundance: NA
v_gene: TRBV6-5
j_gene: TRBJ2-7
d_gene: NA
CDR3nt: TGTGCCAGCAGTTACTCGAAGAGTTCCTACGAGCAGTACTTC
CDR3aa: CASSYSKSSYEQYF

abundance: NA
v_gene: TRBV7-2
j_gene: TRBJ2-5
d_gene: TRBD2
CDR3nt: TGTGCCAGCAGCTTAGGGGGCGGGGGCCAAGAGACCCAGTACTTC
CDR3aa: CASSLGGGGQETQYF

abundance: NA
v_gene: TRBV2
j_gene: TRBJ1-2
d_gene: NA
CDR3nt: TGTGCCAGCAGTAGAAACGGAGAAGGCTACACCTTC
CDR3aa: CASSRNGEGYTF

abundance: NA
v_gene: TRBV7-2
j_gene: TRBJ2-7
d_gene: TRBD1
CDR3nt: TGTGCCAGCAGCTCTACCGGGACAGGGGGCCGCGAGCAGTACTTC
CDR3aa: CASSSTGTGGREQYF

abundance: NA
v_gene: TRBV5-1
j_gene: TRBJ2-5
d_gene: NA
CDR3nt: TGCGCCAGCAGCTTGGCGGTAGAGGAGACCCAGTACTTC
CDR3aa: CASSLAVEETQYF

abundance: once
v_gene: TRBV23-1
j_gene: TRBJ2-5
d_gene: TRBD2
CDR3nt: TGCGCCAGCAGTCAATCGCCCCCGGGAAAGACTAGCGGGCTCCAAGAGACCCAGTACTTC
CDR3aa: CASSQSPPGKTSGLQETQYF

abundance: NA
v_gene: TRBV10-2
j_gene: TRBJ1-1
d_gene: NA
CDR3nt: TGCGCCAGCAGTGAGATTATCCCGGGGGCTGAAGCTTTCTTT
CDR3aa: CASSEIIPGAEAFF

abundance: once
v_gene: TRBV10-3
j_gene: TRBJ2-5
d_gene: TRBD2
CDR3nt: TGTGCCATCAGTGGCGCTAGCGGGGACCAAGAGACCCAGTACTTC
CDR3aa: CAISGASGDQETQYF

abundance: NA
v_gene: TRBV5-4
j_gene: TRBJ2-4
d_gene: TRBD1
CDR3nt: TGTGCCAGCAGCTCTGCGGACAGGGGTAAAAACATTCAGTACTTC
CDR3aa: CASSSADRGKNIQYF

abundance: NA
v_gene: TRBV5-1
j_gene: TRBJ2-5
d_gene: TRBD1
CDR3nt: TGCGCCAGCAGCTTGCCCAGGGGGCGACAAAAAGAGACCCAGTACTTC
CDR3aa: CASSLPRGRQKETQYF

abundance: NA
v_gene: TRBV28
j_gene: TRBJ2-2
d_gene: NA
CDR3nt: TGTGCCAGCAGTTTACTCGTCCCGACCGGGGAGCTGTTTTTT
CDR3aa: CASSLLVPTGELFF

abundance: NA
v_gene: TRBV1
j_gene: TRBJ2-1
d_gene: NA
CDR3nt: TGCACCAGCAGCCAAGATCGGGGAGCGGGGTTTTACAATGAGCAGTTCTTC
CDR3aa: CTSSQDRGAGFYNEQFF

abundance: NA
v_gene: TRBV5-1
j_gene: TRBJ2-5
d_gene: TRBD1
CDR3nt: TGCGCCAGCAGCCTGGGACAGCAAGAGACCCAGTACTTC
CDR3aa: CASSLGQQETQYF

abundance: NA
v_gene: TRBV9
j_gene: TRBJ2-7
d_gene: TRBD2
CDR3nt: TGTGCCAGCCCAGAGACTAGCGGGGCCTCCTACGAGCAGTACTTC
CDR3aa: CASPETSGASYEQYF

abundance: NA
v_gene: TRBV2
j_gene: TRBJ1-5
d_gene: TRBD1
CDR3nt: TGTGCCAGCAGTGAACAAGGGGGCGGCAATCAGCCCCAGCATTTT
CDR3aa: CASSEQGGGNQPQHF

abundance: NA
v_gene: TRBV4-2
j_gene: TRBJ2-1
d_gene: TRBD2
CDR3nt: TGTGCCAGCAGCCGAAATAGCGGGTCCTACAATGAGCAGTTCTTC
CDR3aa: CASSRNSGSYNEQFF

abundance: NA
v_gene: TRBV19
j_gene: TRBJ2-7
d_gene: TRBD1
CDR3nt: TGTGCCAGTAGTAACCAGGGGGCTGAGCAGTACTTC
CDR3aa: CASSNQGAEQYF

abundance: NA
v_gene: TRBV23-1
j_gene: TRBJ1-6
d_gene: NA
CDR3nt: TGCGCCAGCAGTCAATCTACCAATGGAAACAGGGAATTTTATTCACCCCTCCACTTT
CDR3aa: CASSQSTNGNREFYSPLHF

abundance: NA
v_gene: TRBV4-1
j_gene: TRBJ2-1
d_gene: NA
CDR3nt: TGCGCCAGCAGCCGGTCCGGGGGACGATACTCCTACAATGAGCAGTTCTTC
CDR3aa: CASSRSGGRYSYNEQFF

abundance: few
v_gene: TRBV7-2
j_gene: TRBJ2-7
d_gene: TRBD2
CDR3nt: TGTGCCAGCAGCCGTATAGCGGGAGACGAGCAGTACTTC
CDR3aa: CASSRIAGDEQYF

abundance: NA
v_gene: TRBV6-5
j_gene: TRBJ1-4
d_gene: NA
CDR3nt: TGTGCCAGCAGCCGACAGTCACCTAATGAAAAACTGTTTTTT
CDR3aa: CASSRQSPNEKLFF

abundance: NA
v_gene: TRBV9
j_gene: TRBJ1-6
d_gene: NA
CDR3nt: TGTGCCAGCAGCCAAAGTCAGGTCCCGAATTCACCCCTCCACTTT
CDR3aa: CASSQSQVPNSPLHF

abundance: NA
v_gene: TRBV7-2
j_gene: TRBJ1-2
d_gene: NA
CDR3nt: TGTGCCAGCAGCCCGGGCGGCCAAGGGGGTTCCCTTGGCTACACCTTC
CDR3aa: CASSPGGQGGSLGYTF

abundance: once
v_gene: TRBV30
j_gene: TRBJ2-3
d_gene: NA
CDR3nt: TGTGCCTGGGGGACTTCCACAGATACGCAGTATTTT
CDR3aa: CAWGTSTDTQYF

abundance: NA
v_gene: TRBV7-8
j_gene: TRBJ2-3
d_gene: TRBD2
CDR3nt: TGTGCCAGCAGCTTAAGACTAGCGGCCTCGGCTGGGGCAGTAGATACGCAGTATTTT
CDR3aa: CASSLRLAASAGAVDTQYF

abundance: NA
v_gene: TRBV9
j_gene: TRBJ1-1
d_gene: NA
CDR3nt: TGTGCCAGCAGCCCTAGTCTTAAGAACACTGAAGCTTTCTTT
CDR3aa: CASSPSLKNTEAFF

abundance: once
v_gene: TRBV29-1
j_gene: TRBJ1-1
d_gene: NA
CDR3nt: TGCAGCGTTCACCAATCCGGCCCGGGTACTGAAGCTTTCTTT
CDR3aa: CSVHQSGPGTEAFF

abundance: NA
v_gene: TRBV29-1
j_gene: TRBJ1-1
d_gene: NA
CDR3nt: TGCAGCGGGGGCGTGAACACTGAAGCTTTCTTT
CDR3aa: CSGGVNTEAFF

abundance: NA
v_gene: TRBV7-8
j_gene: TRBJ1-5
d_gene: NA
CDR3nt: TGTGCCAGCAGCTTAAGACAGGTGGGCAATCAGCCCCAGCATTTT
CDR3aa: CASSLRQVGNQPQHF

abundance: NA
v_gene: TRBV6-5
j_gene: TRBJ1-1
d_gene: NA
CDR3nt: TGTGCCAGCAGCCCTCTACAGGGAAACACTGAAGCTTTCTTT
CDR3aa: CASSPLQGNTEAFF

abundance: NA
v_gene: TRBV6-1
j_gene: TRBJ2-3
d_gene: TRBD2
CDR3nt: TGTGCCAGCAGTGCCGGGAGGGAAAAGTTCGCAGATACGCAGTATTTT
CDR3aa: CASSAGREKFADTQYF

abundance: NA
v_gene: TRBV5-1
j_gene: TRBJ2-3
d_gene: NA
CDR3nt: TGCGCCAGCAGTTCGGGTGCAGATACGCAGTATTTT
CDR3aa: CASSSGADTQYF

abundance: NA
v_gene: TRBV4-3
j_gene: TRBJ1-5
d_gene: NA
CDR3nt: TGCGCCAGCAGCCAAGATCTCTTCGGCGGTACTTGGCCCCAGCATTTT
CDR3aa: CASSQDLFGGTWPQHF

abundance: NA
v_gene: TRBV25-1
j_gene: TRBJ2-7
d_gene: TRBD1
CDR3nt: TGTGCCAGCGCACAGGGGGCGCGGAGCGAGCAGTACTTC
CDR3aa: CASAQGARSEQYF

abundance: NA
v_gene: TRBV28
j_gene: TRBJ2-1
d_gene: TRBD1
CDR3nt: TGTGCCAGCAGTTTCCCACCTCCGGGACAGAGCTCCTACAATGAGCAGTTCTTC
CDR3aa: CASSFPPPGQSSYNEQFF

abundance: NA
v_gene: TRBV6-1
j_gene: TRBJ1-3
d_gene: NA
CDR3nt: TGTGCCAGCACCCTAGAGGCAAACACCATATATTTT
CDR3aa: CASTLEANTIYF

abundance: NA
v_gene: TRBV10-3
j_gene: TRBJ1-2
d_gene: NA
CDR3nt: TGTGCCATCACCGATACAGGCGCCTATGGCTACACCTTC
CDR3aa: CAITDTGAYGYTF

abundance: NA
v_gene: TRBV4-3
j_gene: TRBJ2-7
d_gene: NA
CDR3nt: TGCGCCAGCAGCCAAGATCCCCCCCCGAGCTCCTACGAGCAGTACTTC
CDR3aa: CASSQDPPPSSYEQYF

abundance: NA
v_gene: TRBV7-3
j_gene: TRBJ2-7
d_gene: TRBD2
CDR3nt: TGTGCCAGCAGCCCGACTAGCGGGAGCTCCTACGAGCAGTACTTC
CDR3aa: CASSPTSGSSYEQYF

abundance: NA
v_gene: TRBV28
j_gene: TRBJ1-5
d_gene: NA
CDR3nt: TGTGCCAGCCATACCCGGGGGAATCAGCCCCAGCATTTT
CDR3aa: CASHTRGNQPQHF

abundance: few
v_gene: TRBV11-1
j_gene: TRBJ1-6
d_gene: TRBD1
CDR3nt: TGTGCCAGCAGCTTAGGCCCCTTCGACAGGGTGCGGTCACCCCTCCACTTT
CDR3aa: CASSLGPFDRVRSPLHF

abundance: NA
v_gene: TRBV7-9
j_gene: TRBJ2-4
d_gene: TRBD2
CDR3nt: TGTGCCAGCAGCTTAGGCGGGGGGATGGACATTCAGTACTTC
CDR3aa: CASSLGGGMDIQYF

abundance: NA
v_gene: TRBV6-1
j_gene: TRBJ2-5
d_gene: TRBD1
CDR3nt: TGTGCCAGCAGGGCCGACAGGGGGCGAGAGACCCAGTACTTC
CDR3aa: CASRADRGRETQYF

abundance: NA
v_gene: TRBV2
j_gene: TRBJ2-7
d_gene: TRBD1
CDR3nt: TGTGCCAGCAGTGAGAGGACAGGGTTATACGAGCAGTACTTC
CDR3aa: CASSERTGLYEQYF